Each of the 32 T cell receptor beta chains below was sequenced from the same sample in a study of T cells expressing NK-cell markers. For each CDR3 protein, TCRdb gives one entry from its re-call of the 5' RACE reads, without DNA. Here the sample table reports some 410,000 distinct CDR3 sequences. Sequencing was carried out using blood T cells: a sorted CD56 or NKG2C T cell subset, CD4+ or CD8+ T cells, or bulk PBMC T cells (not recorded which). The receptor source for this set is a woman between 18 and 75 years old in good health.

The CDR3: CSVGVTGDSNQPQHF. J is TRBJ1-5 and V is TRBV29-1; TCRdb's D call, TRBD1, is unchecked because there is no DNA. CDR1 is SQVTM and CDR2 is ANQGSEA in the germline V gene. The CDR3 consists of 15 residues.

This chain connects TRBV3-1 to TRBJ2-1. Germline CDR1 and CDR2: LGHDT and YNNKEL (reference sequence). This CDR3 spans 15 amino acids. The CDR3 protein is CASSQDRASYNEQFF.

The rearrangement uses TRBV14 and TRBJ2-2; checking the TCRdb D call of TRBD2 is not possible without DNA. The length of the CDR3 is 16 residues. Germline V gives CDR1 SGHDN, CDR2 FVKESK. The CDR3 here is CASSHLGTGNTGELFF.

V usage is TRBV4-3 and J usage is TRBJ2-3; TCRdb's D gene call, TRBD2, goes unchecked for lack of DNA. The germline V gene encodes CDR1 LGHNA and CDR2 YSLEER. This CDR3 comprises 16 residues. Here the CDR3 reads CASSRELAGGTDTQYF.

The CDR3 loop reads CASSQGAWGEAFF. This rearrangement joins TRBV27 to TRBJ1-1; TCRdb reports TRBD1, a call that lacks DNA to check it against. CDR1 is MNHEY and CDR2 is SMNVEV in the germline V gene (reference sequence). The CDR3 is made up of 13 amino acids.

The CDR3 reads CASSLFRDYGYTF. The rearrangement joins TRBV5-4 to TRBJ1-2. The germline CDR1 and CDR2 sequences are SGHNT and YYREEE (reference sequence). The CDR3 extends over 13 amino acids.

The chain joins TRBV12-3 or TRBV12-4 to TRBJ2-3; the D call from TCRdb, TRBD2, cannot be confirmed without DNA. The CDR3 covers 16 residues. The CDR3 loop reads CASSSTSGRGTDTQYF.

V is TRBV6-5 and J is TRBJ1-1; lacking DNA, the TRBD1 call made by TCRdb goes unchecked. The CDR3 spans 15 residues. CDR1 MNHEY and CDR2 SVGAGI come from the germline V gene. CDR3 loop: CASSSLRQANTEAFF.

The chain uses TRBV7-3 and TRBJ2-3; checking the TCRdb D call of TRBD1 is not possible without DNA. CDR3 size: 14 residues. Germline CDR1 is SGHTA and CDR2 is FQGTGA. The CDR3 region is CASSSGRLPDTQYF.

This chain connects TRBV12-3 or TRBV12-4 to TRBJ1-1; TCRdb outputs TRBD1, but without DNA this stays unchecked. The CDR3 runs 14 residues. The chain's CDR3 is CASSSGATNTEAFF.

CDR3: CASSYGGERNNSPLHF. The J gene is TRBJ1-6, the V gene TRBV6-5; TCRdb selects TRBD1, and the lack of DNA leaves this call unchecked. This CDR3 is 16 amino acids long. CDR1 and CDR2 from the germline V gene are MNHEY and SVGAGI.

J is TRBJ1-6 and V is TRBV10-3. The CDR3 runs 13 residues. Germline V gives CDR1 ENHRY, CDR2 SYGVKD. Here the CDR3 reads CAISEANYSPLHF.

The chain recombines TRBV19 with TRBJ2-1; TCRdb reports TRBD1, a call that lacks DNA to check it against. CDR3 length: 16 amino acids. The germline V gene has CDR1 LNHDA and CDR2 SQIVND (reference sequence). The CDR3 is CASSPSGGAAYNEQFF.

This chain uses TRBV29-1 with TRBJ1-1. Germline CDR1 reads SQVTM; CDR2 reads ANQGSEA. The CDR3 has 11 amino acids. CDR3 region: CSVEMNTEAFF.

The J gene is TRBJ2-1, the V gene TRBV20-1; TCRdb lists TRBD2, though no DNA is available to test this call. The CDR3 is made up of 16 amino acids. CDR1 is DFQATT and CDR2 is SNEGSKA in the germline V gene (reference sequence). The CDR3 reads CSARGASGTPGDEQFF.

This chain uses TRBV29-1 with TRBJ2-1; TCRdb outputs TRBD1, but without DNA this stays unchecked. Germline CDR1 is SQVTM and CDR2 is ANQGSEA. The CDR3 is 14 amino acids. The CDR3 spells CSVPPGFNYNEQFF.

The V call is TRBV29-1, the J call TRBJ2-2; TCRdb picks TRBD1, but there is no DNA to check that call. Germline CDR1 SQVTM, CDR2 ANQGSEA. The length of the CDR3 is 13 residues. The chain's CDR3 is CSVEVTDTGELFF.

The rearrangement joins TRBV5-1 to TRBJ2-1; TCRdb gives TRBD1 as the D gene, but with no DNA this cannot be confirmed. Germline CDR1 SGHRS, CDR2 YFSETQ. This CDR3 has 12 residues. The CDR3 here is CASSLLDSEQFF.

CDR3 sequence: CASSLGTGIYNEQFF. The J gene is TRBJ2-1, the V gene TRBV5-1; TCRdb indicates TRBD1, and absent DNA this call remains unverified. Germline CDR1 reads SGHRS; CDR2 reads YFSETQ. The CDR3 contains 15 residues.

This chain uses TRBV2 with TRBJ2-3; the D gene TCRdb calls, TRBD1, cannot be checked with no DNA. CDR3 length equals 15 residues. The germline V gene has CDR1 SNHLY and CDR2 FYNNEI. The CDR3 is CASRKQGGRPDTQYF.

The V gene is TRBV28, the J gene TRBJ2-3; the D gene TCRdb calls, TRBD1, cannot be checked with no DNA. Germline V gene data show CDR1 as MDHEN and CDR2 as SYDVKM. The CDR3 has 15 amino acids. The CDR3 protein is CASSFRTANTDTQYF.

The chain has TRBV29-1 and TRBJ1-1; checking the TCRdb D call of TRBD1 is not possible without DNA. Germline CDR1 SQVTM, CDR2 ANQGSEA. The CDR3 is 13 amino acids. The CDR3 protein is CSVTGNGATEAFF.

The chain links TRBV6-1 to TRBJ1-3; the D call of TRBD1 rests on TCRdb alone, since no DNA is present to check it. In germline, CDR1 is MNHNS, CDR2 SASEGT. The CDR3 spans 13 residues. CDR3 sequence reads: CASSRTGGNTIYF.

V is TRBV29-1 and J is TRBJ2-1; absent DNA, TCRdb's TRBD2 call cannot be checked. Per the germline V gene, CDR1 is SQVTM and CDR2 is ANQGSEA. The CDR3 spans 14 residues. CDR3 loop: CSVALAAVYNEQFF.

The J gene is TRBJ1-1, the V gene TRBV6-1; there is no DNA to check the TCRdb D call of TRBD1. The CDR3 length is 14 residues. The germline V gene has CDR1 MNHNS and CDR2 SASEGT. The CDR3 spells CASSRLQGKAEAFF.

This rearrangement joins TRBV12-3 or TRBV12-4 to TRBJ2-1; the TRBD2 assignment by TCRdb is unverifiable without DNA. The length of the CDR3 is 15 residues. Here the CDR3 reads CASSYRAGGLDEQFF.

This chain connects TRBV9 to TRBJ2-3; TCRdb reports TRBD2, a call that lacks DNA to check it against. CDR1 and CDR2 from the germline V gene are SGDLS and YYNGEE. CDR3 length: 17 amino acids. This CDR3 is CASSPPGLAGSTDTQYF. The full variable domain, rest sourced from reference TRBV9 and TRBJ2-3, is DSGVTQTPKHLITATGQRVTLRCSPRSGDLSVYWYQQSLDQGLQFLIQYYNGEERAKGNILERFSAQQFPDLHSELNLSSLELGDSALYFCASSPPGLAGSTDTQYFGPGTRLTVL.

This chain joins TRBV6-5 and TRBJ2-7; the TCRdb D gene call, TRBD2, has no DNA to confirm it. The germline V gene has CDR1 MNHEY and CDR2 SVGAGI. This CDR3 comprises 15 residues. The CDR3 sequence: CASSYGSGRIYEQYF.

V gene TRBV6-5 combines with J gene TRBJ2-2; lacking DNA, the TRBD2 call made by TCRdb goes unchecked. Germline values: CDR1 MNHEY, CDR2 SVGAGI. This CDR3 is 18 amino acids long. This chain's CDR3 is CASSYSAAGGPMAGELFF.

CDR3 protein: CASSRGTVETQYF. The chain carries TRBV7-9 and TRBJ2-5; TCRdb outputs TRBD2, but without DNA this stays unchecked. The CDR3 sequence is 13 residues long. Germline CDR1 SEHNR, CDR2 FQNEAQ (reference sequence).

The chain combines TRBV12-3 or TRBV12-4 with TRBJ2-7; TCRdb's assignment of TRBD2 cannot be checked, as there is no DNA. This CDR3 contains 14 residues. The CDR3 reads CASSTLGFSYEQYF.

The chain couples TRBV27 to TRBJ2-7. The length of the CDR3 is 14 residues. Germline V gives CDR1 MNHEY, CDR2 SMNVEV (reference sequence). The CDR3 sequence is CASSRSGFSYEQYF.